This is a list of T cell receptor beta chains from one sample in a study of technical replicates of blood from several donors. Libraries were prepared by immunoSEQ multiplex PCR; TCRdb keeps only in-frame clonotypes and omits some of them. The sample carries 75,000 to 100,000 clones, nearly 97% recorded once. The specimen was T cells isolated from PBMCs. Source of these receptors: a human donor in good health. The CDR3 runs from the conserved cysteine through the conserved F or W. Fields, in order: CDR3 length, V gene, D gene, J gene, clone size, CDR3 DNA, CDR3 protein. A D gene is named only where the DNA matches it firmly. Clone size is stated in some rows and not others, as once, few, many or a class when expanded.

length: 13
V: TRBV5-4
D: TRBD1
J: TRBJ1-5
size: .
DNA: TGTGCCAGCAGCTACGACAGGGACCAGCCCCAGCATTTT
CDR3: CASSYDRDQPQHF

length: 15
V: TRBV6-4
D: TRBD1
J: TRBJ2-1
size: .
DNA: TGTGCCAGCAGTGACGGACAGGGGGCCTACAATGAGCAGTTCTTC
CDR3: CASSDGQGAYNEQFF

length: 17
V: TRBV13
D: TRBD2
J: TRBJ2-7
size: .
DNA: TGTGCCAGCAGCTCCGCACTTACCGGGACTAGCGGTTACGAGCAGTACTTC
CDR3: CASSSALTGTSGYEQYF

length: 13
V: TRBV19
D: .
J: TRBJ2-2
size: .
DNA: TGTGCCAGTAGTTTGGGGGGCACCGGGGAGCTGTTTTTT
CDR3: CASSLGGTGELFF

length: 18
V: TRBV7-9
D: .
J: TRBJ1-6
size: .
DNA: TGTGCCAGCAGCTTGCACCGGTATACTAGCTCCTATAATTCACCCCTCCACTTT
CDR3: CASSLHRYTSSYNSPLHF

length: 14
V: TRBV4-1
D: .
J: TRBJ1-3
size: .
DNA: TGCGCCAGCAGCCAAGGTGCAGGTTGGGACACCATATATTTT
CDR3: CASSQGAGWDTIYF

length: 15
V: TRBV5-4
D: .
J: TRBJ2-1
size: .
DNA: TGTGCCAGCAGCTTGGACAGGACTACATACAATGAGCAGTTCTTC
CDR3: CASSLDRTTYNEQFF

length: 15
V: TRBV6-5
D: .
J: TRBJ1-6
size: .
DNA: TGTGCCAGCAGTTACACCGGAGAATATAATTCACCCCTCCACTTT
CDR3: CASSYTGEYNSPLHF

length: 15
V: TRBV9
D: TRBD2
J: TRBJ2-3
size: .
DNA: TGTGCCAGCAGCTACAGCGGGGGGGCAAGAGATACGCAGTATTTT
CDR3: CASSYSGGARDTQYF

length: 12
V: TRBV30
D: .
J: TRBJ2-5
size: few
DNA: TGTGCCTGGAGTAGCAACCAAGAGACCCAGTACTTC
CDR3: CAWSSNQETQYF

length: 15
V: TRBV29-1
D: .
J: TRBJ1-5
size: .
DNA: TGCAGCGTTGAAGAGGTCCCCGGTGGCAATCAGCCCCAGCATTTT
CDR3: CSVEEVPGGNQPQHF

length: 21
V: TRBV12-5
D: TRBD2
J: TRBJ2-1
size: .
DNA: TGTGCTAGTGGTTTGGCTAAAACCGGGGCTAGCGGGAGGGTCGCCGACAATGAGCAGTTCTTC
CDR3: CASGLAKTGASGRVADNEQFF

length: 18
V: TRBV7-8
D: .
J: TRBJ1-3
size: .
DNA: TGTGCCAGCAGACAAGGGGCGATCCGGGCGTGGTCGGGAAACACCATATATTTT
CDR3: CASRQGAIRAWSGNTIYF

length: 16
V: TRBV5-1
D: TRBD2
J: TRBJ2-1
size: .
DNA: TGCGCCAGCAGCGAGGGACTAGCGGGAGGGCCTGATGAGCAGTTCTTC
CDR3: CASSEGLAGGPDEQFF

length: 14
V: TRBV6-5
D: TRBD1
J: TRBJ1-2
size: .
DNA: TGTGCCAGCAGTTACAATCAGGGGGGCGGTGGCTACACCTTC
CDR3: CASSYNQGGGGYTF

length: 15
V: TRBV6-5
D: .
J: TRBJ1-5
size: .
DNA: TGTGCCAGCAGCCCAGGAGGAATGGGCAATCAGCCCCAGCATTTT
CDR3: CASSPGGMGNQPQHF

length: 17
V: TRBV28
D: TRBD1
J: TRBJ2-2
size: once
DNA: TGTGCCAGCAGTTTATGGGACAGGAGCTTAAACACCGGGGAGCTGTTTTTT
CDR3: CASSLWDRSLNTGELFF

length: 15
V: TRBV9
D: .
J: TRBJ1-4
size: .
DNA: TGTGCCAGCAGCGCACAGGGCTCCGGCGAAGAAAAACTGTTTTTT
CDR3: CASSAQGSGEEKLFF

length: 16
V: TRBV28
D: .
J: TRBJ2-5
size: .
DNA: TGTGCCAGCAACCTCCCCCAGGGCCAGGTCGGGGAGACCCAGTACTTC
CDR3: CASNLPQGQVGETQYF

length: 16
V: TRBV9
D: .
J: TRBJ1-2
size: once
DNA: TGTGCCAGCAGCGTAGCTGGTGGAGGGGAGAACTATGGCTACACCTTC
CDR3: CASSVAGGGENYGYTF

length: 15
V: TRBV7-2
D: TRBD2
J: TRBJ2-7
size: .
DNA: TGTGCCAGCAGCTTAGTCCCCCTAGCGGGAGACGAGCAGTACTTC
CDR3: CASSLVPLAGDEQYF

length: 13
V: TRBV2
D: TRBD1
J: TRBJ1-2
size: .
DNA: TGTGCCAGCAGGATGGGACAGGGGAATGGCTACACCTTC
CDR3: CASRMGQGNGYTF

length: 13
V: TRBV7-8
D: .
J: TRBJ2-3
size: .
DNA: TGTGCCAGCAGCTTATGGCGGACAGATACGCAGTATTTT
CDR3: CASSLWRTDTQYF

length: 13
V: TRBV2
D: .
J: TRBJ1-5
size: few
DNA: TGTGCCAGCGTCGGGGAAAGAGATCAGCCCCAGCATTTT
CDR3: CASVGERDQPQHF

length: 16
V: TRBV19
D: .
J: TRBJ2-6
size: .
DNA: TGTGCCAGTAGTATCCTTTGGAGCTCTGGGGCCAACGTCCTGACTTTC
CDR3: CASSILWSSGANVLTF

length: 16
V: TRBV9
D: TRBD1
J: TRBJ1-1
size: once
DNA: TGTGCCAGCAGCCGCCAGGAGACAGGGGTGAACACTGAAGCTTTCTTT
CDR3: CASSRQETGVNTEAFF

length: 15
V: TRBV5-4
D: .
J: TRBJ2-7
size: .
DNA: TGTGCCAGCAGCTCTGGCCCATCCAACCGGGACGAGCAGTACTTC
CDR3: CASSSGPSNRDEQYF

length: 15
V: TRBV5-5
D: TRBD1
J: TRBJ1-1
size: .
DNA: TGTGCCAGCAGCTGGAGGGGACAGGGGCAGAGCGAAGCTTTCTTT
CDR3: CASSWRGQGQSEAFF

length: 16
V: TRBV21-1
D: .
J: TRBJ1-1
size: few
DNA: TGTGCCAGCAGCTTAAGGGCGGGGGGCAATTATACTGAAGCTTTCTTT
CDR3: CASSLRAGGNYTEAFF

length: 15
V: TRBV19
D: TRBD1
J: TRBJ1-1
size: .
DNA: TGTGCCAGTAGTATCGGGCAGGGGGGGAACACTGAAGCTTTCTTT
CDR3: CASSIGQGGNTEAFF

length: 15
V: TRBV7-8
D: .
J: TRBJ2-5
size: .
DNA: TGTGCCAGCAGCTTAGGGCAGAAGTACCAAGAGACCCAGTACTTC
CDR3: CASSLGQKYQETQYF

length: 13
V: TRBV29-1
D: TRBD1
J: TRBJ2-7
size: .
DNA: TGCAGCGTTGAAGATGACAGGGCCTACGAGCAGTACTTC
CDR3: CSVEDDRAYEQYF

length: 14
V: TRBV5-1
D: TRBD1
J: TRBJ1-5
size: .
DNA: TGCGCCAGCAGCACCGGGACAGGGGATCAGCCCCAGCATTTT
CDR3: CASSTGTGDQPQHF

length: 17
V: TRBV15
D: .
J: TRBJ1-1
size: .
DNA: TGTGCCACCAGCAGAGATGGTATGAGACGGGGGAACACTGAAGCTTTCTTT
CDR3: CATSRDGMRRGNTEAFF

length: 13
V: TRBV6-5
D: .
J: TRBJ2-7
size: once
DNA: TGTGCCAGCAGTTACTCGAATGGGGGGAAGCAGTACTTC
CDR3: CASSYSNGGKQYF

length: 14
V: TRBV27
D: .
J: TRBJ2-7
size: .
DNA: TGTGCCAGCAGTTTAAATCGGGGGTCCTACGAGCAGTACTTC
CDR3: CASSLNRGSYEQYF

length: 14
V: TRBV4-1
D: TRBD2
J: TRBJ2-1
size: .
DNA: TGCGCCAGCAGCCCGCGGGGGGACTACAATGAGCAGTTCTTC
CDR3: CASSPRGDYNEQFF

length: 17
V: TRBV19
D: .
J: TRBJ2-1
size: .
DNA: TGTGCCAGTAGTACAATTCAAGGGCAACGTCTAGCAAATGAGCAGTTCTTC
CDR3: CASSTIQGQRLANEQFF

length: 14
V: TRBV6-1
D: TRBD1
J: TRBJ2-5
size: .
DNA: TGTGCCAGCAGATGGGACAGGGGGGGGGAGACCCAGTACTTC
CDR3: CASRWDRGGETQYF

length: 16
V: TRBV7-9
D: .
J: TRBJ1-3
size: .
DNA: TGTGCCAGCAGCCTCCCCGACGAGGGCGGAGGAAACACCATATATTTT
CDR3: CASSLPDEGGGNTIYF

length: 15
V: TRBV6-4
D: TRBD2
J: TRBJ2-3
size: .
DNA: TGTGCCAGCAGTGACACTAGCGGGGGGGCAGATACGCAGTATTTT
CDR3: CASSDTSGGADTQYF

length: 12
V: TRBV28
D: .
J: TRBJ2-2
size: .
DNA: TGTGCCAGCAGTTTACCCCCCTTGGAGCTGTTTTTT
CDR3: CASSLPPLELFF

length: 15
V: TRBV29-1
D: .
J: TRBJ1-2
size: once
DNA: TGCAGCGTTACTCAGGGAATTGGGGCCAACTATGGCTACACCTTC
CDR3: CSVTQGIGANYGYTF

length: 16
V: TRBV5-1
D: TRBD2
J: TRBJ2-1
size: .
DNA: TGCGCCAGCAGCTTGGTTGTAGCTAGCGGGTACAATGAGCAGTTCTTC
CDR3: CASSLVVASGYNEQFF

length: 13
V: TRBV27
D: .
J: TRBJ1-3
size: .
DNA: TGTGCCAGCAGTTTAGGGTCGGAGGACACCATATATTTT
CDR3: CASSLGSEDTIYF

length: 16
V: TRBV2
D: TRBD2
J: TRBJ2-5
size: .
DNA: TGTGCCAGCAGTGAAATCGGACTAGCGGTACAAGAGACCCAGTACTTC
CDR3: CASSEIGLAVQETQYF

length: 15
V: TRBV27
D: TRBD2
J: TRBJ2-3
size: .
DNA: TGTGCCAGCAGTCGACTAGCGGGAATAGCGGATACGCAGTATTTT
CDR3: CASSRLAGIADTQYF

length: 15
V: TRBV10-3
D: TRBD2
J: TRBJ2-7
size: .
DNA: TGTGCCATCAGTGAGGGAGCGGGAGGGCCCTACGAGCAGTACTTC
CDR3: CAISEGAGGPYEQYF

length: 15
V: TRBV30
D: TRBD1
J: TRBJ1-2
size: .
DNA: TGTGCCTGGAGTGCGGACAGGGTTAGGGTATATGGCTACACCTTC
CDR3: CAWSADRVRVYGYTF

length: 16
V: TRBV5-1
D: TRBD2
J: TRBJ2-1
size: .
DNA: TGCGCCAGCAGCTTTAGCGGGGGGGAGATCGTCTTTGAGCAGTTCTTC
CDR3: CASSFSGGEIVFEQFF

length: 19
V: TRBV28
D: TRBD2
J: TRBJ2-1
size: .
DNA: TGTGCCAGCAGTTTCGATCTGGGGGGACTAGCGGGAGTGGGAAATGAGCAGTTCTTC
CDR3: CASSFDLGGLAGVGNEQFF

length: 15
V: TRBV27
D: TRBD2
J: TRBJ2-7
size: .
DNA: TGTGCCAGCAGTTTAAGCGCGGGAGGGTCCTACGAGCAGTACTTC
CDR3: CASSLSAGGSYEQYF

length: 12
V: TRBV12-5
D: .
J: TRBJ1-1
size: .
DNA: TGTGCTAGTGGCCTGGCGGGCCGTGAAGCTTTCTTT
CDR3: CASGLAGREAFF

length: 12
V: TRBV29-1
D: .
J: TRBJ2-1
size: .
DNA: TGCAGCGTTGGGGCGGGTTACGATGAGCAGTTCTTC
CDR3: CSVGAGYDEQFF